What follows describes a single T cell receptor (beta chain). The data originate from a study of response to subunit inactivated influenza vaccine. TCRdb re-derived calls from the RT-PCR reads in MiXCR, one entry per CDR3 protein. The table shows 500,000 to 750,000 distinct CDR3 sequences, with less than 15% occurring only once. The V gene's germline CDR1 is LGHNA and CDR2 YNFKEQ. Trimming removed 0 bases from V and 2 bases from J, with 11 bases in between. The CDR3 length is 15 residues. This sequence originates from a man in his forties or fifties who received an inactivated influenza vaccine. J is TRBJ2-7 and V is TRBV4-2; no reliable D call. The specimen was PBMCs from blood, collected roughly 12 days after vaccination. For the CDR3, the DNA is TGTGCCAGCAGCCAAGATATTGTGATGACCTACGAGCAGTACTTC. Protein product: CASSQDIVMTYEQYF.